The rows below give T cell receptor beta chains drawn from one sample of a study of technical replicates of blood from several donors. Assay: immunoSEQ multiplex PCR; the TCRdb copy retains only in-frame clones and omits some. The table records around 67,000 clones, roughly 95% of them present only once. The sequencing input was T cells isolated from PBMCs. These receptors were taken from a human donor in good health. CDR3s include the opening cysteine and the closing phenylalanine or tryptophan. D genes are given only for firm matches. Size is omitted from some rows. Given values are once, few, many or a class for expanded clones.

len: 15
d_gene: NA
j_gene: TRBJ2-7
abundance: NA
v_gene: TRBV6-4
CDR3aa: CASSAAPGKSYEQYF
CDR3nt: TGTGCCAGCAGTGCGGCTCCCGGGAAATCCTACGAGCAGTACTTC

len: 13
d_gene: NA
j_gene: TRBJ2-1
abundance: once
v_gene: TRBV5-1
CDR3aa: CASSRDLSILQFF
CDR3nt: TGCGCCAGCAGTCGGGACTTGTCAATTTTGCAGTTCTTC

len: 14
d_gene: NA
j_gene: TRBJ2-2
abundance: NA
v_gene: TRBV6-1
CDR3aa: CASSDGANTGELFF
CDR3nt: TGTGCCAGCAGTGACGGAGCGAACACCGGGGAGCTGTTTTTT

len: 16
d_gene: TRBD2
j_gene: TRBJ2-2
abundance: NA
v_gene: TRBV28
CDR3aa: CASSSGLAGPTGELFF
CDR3nt: TGTGCCAGCAGTTCGGGACTAGCGGGTCCCACCGGGGAGCTGTTTTTT

len: 15
d_gene: NA
j_gene: TRBJ1-2
abundance: NA
v_gene: TRBV6-1
CDR3aa: CASSEAAARLTGYTF
CDR3nt: TGTGCCAGCAGTGAAGCGGCTGCGAGGTTAACTGGCTACACCTTC

len: 16
d_gene: TRBD1
j_gene: TRBJ2-6
abundance: NA
v_gene: TRBV2
CDR3aa: CASSKQGARGANVLTF
CDR3nt: TGTGCCAGCAGTAAACAGGGGGCCAGAGGGGCCAACGTCCTGACTTTC

len: 14
d_gene: TRBD1
j_gene: TRBJ2-3
abundance: NA
v_gene: TRBV29-1
CDR3aa: CSVERQGGTDTQYF
CDR3nt: TGCAGCGTTGAAAGACAGGGAGGCACAGATACGCAGTATTTT

len: 11
d_gene: NA
j_gene: TRBJ2-2
abundance: NA
v_gene: TRBV15
CDR3aa: CATSSHGELFF
CDR3nt: TGTGCCACCAGCAGTCACGGGGAGCTGTTTTTT

len: 11
d_gene: NA
j_gene: TRBJ1-1
abundance: once
v_gene: TRBV28
CDR3aa: CASSQGPEAFF
CDR3nt: TGTGCCAGTTCTCAGGGGCCCGAAGCTTTCTTT

len: 15
d_gene: TRBD1
j_gene: TRBJ1-2
abundance: NA
v_gene: TRBV5-4
CDR3aa: CASSRDRVAGYGYTF
CDR3nt: TGTGCCAGCAGCCGAGACAGGGTTGCTGGCTATGGCTACACCTTC

len: 13
d_gene: NA
j_gene: TRBJ1-1
abundance: NA
v_gene: TRBV6-6
CDR3aa: CASSYTGGTEAFF
CDR3nt: TGTGCCAGCAGTTACACGGGCGGGACTGAAGCTTTCTTT

len: 14
d_gene: NA
j_gene: TRBJ2-2
abundance: NA
v_gene: TRBV6-1
CDR3aa: CANRQAPNTGELFF
CDR3nt: TGTGCCAACCGACAGGCCCCGAACACCGGGGAGCTGTTTTTT

len: 13
d_gene: NA
j_gene: TRBJ1-5
abundance: NA
v_gene: TRBV6-1
CDR3aa: CASTESLDQPQHF
CDR3nt: TGTGCCAGCACGGAGTCCTTGGATCAGCCCCAGCATTTT

len: 14
d_gene: NA
j_gene: TRBJ2-7
abundance: NA
v_gene: TRBV19
CDR3aa: CASSIQGPYYEQYF
CDR3nt: TGTGCCAGTAGTATACAGGGGCCCTACTACGAGCAGTACTTC

len: 16
d_gene: TRBD1
j_gene: TRBJ1-4
abundance: NA
v_gene: TRBV4-1
CDR3aa: CASSQLTGGASEKLFF
CDR3nt: TGCGCCAGCAGCCAATTAACAGGGGGCGCTTCGGAAAAACTGTTTTTT

len: 14
d_gene: NA
j_gene: TRBJ1-4
abundance: NA
v_gene: TRBV11-3
CDR3aa: CASSPSGASEKLFF
CDR3nt: TGTGCCAGCAGCCCCTCGGGAGCGTCCGAGAAACTGTTTTTT

len: 13
d_gene: NA
j_gene: TRBJ1-4
abundance: NA
v_gene: TRBV2
CDR3aa: CASDWSTNEKLFF
CDR3nt: TGTGCCAGCGACTGGTCAACTAATGAAAAACTGTTTTTT

len: 15
d_gene: TRBD2
j_gene: TRBJ2-1
abundance: NA
v_gene: TRBV6-4
CDR3aa: CASRERGGEYNEQFF
CDR3nt: TGTGCCAGCAGAGAGCGGGGGGGAGAATACAATGAGCAGTTCTTC

len: 17
d_gene: TRBD1
j_gene: TRBJ1-2
abundance: NA
v_gene: TRBV2
CDR3aa: CASSVDRGRVGGHGYTF
CDR3nt: TGTGCCAGCAGTGTAGACAGGGGGCGCGTTGGAGGCCATGGCTACACCTTC

len: 16
d_gene: NA
j_gene: TRBJ2-3
abundance: NA
v_gene: TRBV2
CDR3aa: CASPQGGSNMGDTQYF
CDR3nt: TGTGCCAGCCCTCAAGGGGGTTCAAACATGGGAGATACGCAGTATTTT

len: 15
d_gene: TRBD1
j_gene: TRBJ1-4
abundance: once
v_gene: TRBV5-1
CDR3aa: CASSTTGTGNEKLFF
CDR3nt: TGCGCCAGCAGCACAACCGGGACAGGGAACGAAAAACTGTTTTTT

len: 15
d_gene: NA
j_gene: TRBJ2-7
abundance: NA
v_gene: TRBV18
CDR3aa: CASSLRDTSSYEQYF
CDR3nt: TGTGCCAGCTCACTACGGGACACGAGCTCCTACGAGCAGTACTTC

len: 15
d_gene: TRBD2
j_gene: TRBJ2-7
abundance: NA
v_gene: TRBV29-1
CDR3aa: CSVFLTSGDTYEQYF
CDR3nt: TGCAGCGTCTTCCTGACTAGCGGGGACACCTACGAGCAGTACTTC

len: 15
d_gene: TRBD1
j_gene: TRBJ1-1
abundance: NA
v_gene: TRBV7-6
CDR3aa: CASSLGGQGLTEAFF
CDR3nt: TGTGCCAGCAGCTTAGGAGGACAGGGGTTAACTGAAGCTTTCTTT

len: 13
d_gene: NA
j_gene: TRBJ2-1
abundance: NA
v_gene: TRBV28
CDR3aa: CASRDTFYNEQFF
CDR3nt: TGTGCCAGTAGGGACACCTTCTACAATGAGCAGTTCTTC

len: 16
d_gene: TRBD1
j_gene: TRBJ1-6
abundance: NA
v_gene: TRBV5-1
CDR3aa: CASSRGTGSSDSPLHF
CDR3nt: TGCGCCAGCAGCCGGGGGACAGGGTCAAGTGATTCACCCCTCCACTTT

len: 11
d_gene: NA
j_gene: TRBJ2-5
abundance: NA
v_gene: TRBV2
CDR3aa: CASQGRETQYF
CDR3nt: TGTGCCAGCCAGGGAAGGGAGACCCAGTACTTC

len: 15
d_gene: NA
j_gene: TRBJ2-5
abundance: NA
v_gene: TRBV27
CDR3aa: CASSSQKAGEETQYF
CDR3nt: TGTGCCAGCAGCTCGCAAAAGGCGGGCGAAGAGACCCAGTACTTC

len: 17
d_gene: NA
j_gene: TRBJ2-1
abundance: NA
v_gene: TRBV4-2
CDR3aa: CASSQVIIRGSYNEQFF
CDR3nt: TGTGCCAGCAGCCAAGTTATTATCCGGGGCTCCTACAATGAGCAGTTCTTC

len: 14
d_gene: NA
j_gene: TRBJ1-6
abundance: once
v_gene: TRBV5-4
CDR3aa: CASSLQGRNSPLHF
CDR3nt: TGTGCCAGCAGCTTGCAGGGTAGGAATTCACCCCTCCACTTT

len: 17
d_gene: TRBD1
j_gene: TRBJ1-2
abundance: NA
v_gene: TRBV9
CDR3aa: CASSGGGTGVLEHGYTF
CDR3nt: TGTGCCAGCAGCGGGGGGGGGACAGGGGTCCTCGAACATGGCTACACCTTC

len: 13
d_gene: TRBD1
j_gene: TRBJ2-7
abundance: NA
v_gene: TRBV5-1
CDR3aa: CASSLGQGKVSSF
CDR3nt: TGCGCCAGCAGCTTGGGACAGGGAAAAGTATCCTCCTTC

len: 15
d_gene: TRBD2
j_gene: TRBJ2-5
abundance: NA
v_gene: TRBV15
CDR3aa: CATSSRDYREETQYF
CDR3nt: TGTGCCACCAGCAGCCGGGACTACCGCGAGGAGACCCAGTACTTC

len: 13
d_gene: NA
j_gene: TRBJ2-7
abundance: NA
v_gene: TRBV5-1
CDR3aa: CASSLLSGDEQYF
CDR3nt: TGCGCCAGCAGCTTGCTTTCGGGAGACGAGCAGTACTTC

len: 15
d_gene: NA
j_gene: TRBJ1-1
abundance: NA
v_gene: TRBV28
CDR3aa: CASLPGKEGTVEAFF
CDR3nt: TGTGCCAGTCTGCCCGGGAAGGAGGGTACGGTTGAAGCTTTCTTT

len: 14
d_gene: NA
j_gene: TRBJ1-2
abundance: once
v_gene: TRBV6-4
CDR3aa: CASSDDRVGYGYTF
CDR3nt: TGTGCCAGCAGTGACGACAGAGTTGGATATGGCTACACCTTC

len: 14
d_gene: NA
j_gene: TRBJ1-5
abundance: NA
v_gene: TRBV6-5
CDR3aa: CASSYSSPNQPQHF
CDR3nt: TGTGCCAGCAGTTACTCGAGCCCCAATCAGCCCCAGCATTTT

len: 13
d_gene: NA
j_gene: TRBJ1-2
abundance: NA
v_gene: TRBV10-3
CDR3aa: CAISEGVGYGYTF
CDR3nt: TGTGCCATCAGTGAAGGGGTCGGCTATGGCTACACCTTC

len: 13
d_gene: NA
j_gene: TRBJ1-6
abundance: few
v_gene: TRBV6-6
CDR3aa: CASSYQRNSPLHF
CDR3nt: TGTGCCAGCAGTTATCAGAGGAATTCACCCCTCCACTTT

len: 15
d_gene: NA
j_gene: TRBJ2-6
abundance: NA
v_gene: TRBV10-3
CDR3aa: CAISAQASGANVLTF
CDR3nt: TGTGCCATCAGTGCCCAGGCCTCTGGGGCCAACGTCCTGACTTTC

len: 15
d_gene: TRBD1
j_gene: TRBJ1-5
abundance: NA
v_gene: TRBV7-6
CDR3aa: CASSLRTGKGQPQHF
CDR3nt: TGTGCCAGCAGCTTAAGGACAGGGAAAGGTCAGCCCCAGCATTTT

len: 16
d_gene: TRBD1
j_gene: TRBJ1-5
abundance: once
v_gene: TRBV28
CDR3aa: CASIEAGTGKQSSQHF
CDR3nt: TGTGCCAGCATTGAGGCCGGGACAGGGAAGCAGTCGTCCCAGCATTTT

len: 16
d_gene: TRBD2
j_gene: TRBJ2-7
abundance: once
v_gene: TRBV9
CDR3aa: CASSVEAGGYSYEQYF
CDR3nt: TGTGCCAGCAGCGTAGAGGCGGGAGGTTACTCCTACGAGCAGTACTTC

len: 16
d_gene: NA
j_gene: TRBJ1-1
abundance: once
v_gene: TRBV5-1
CDR3aa: CASSLGDRRVNTEAFF
CDR3nt: TGCGCCAGCAGCTTGGGCGACAGGCGGGTGAACACTGAAGCTTTCTTT

len: 11
d_gene: NA
j_gene: TRBJ2-2
abundance: NA
v_gene: TRBV6-5
CDR3aa: CAISGAGELFF
CDR3nt: TGTGCCATAAGCGGTGCCGGGGAGCTGTTTTTT

len: 16
d_gene: TRBD1
j_gene: TRBJ1-1
abundance: NA
v_gene: TRBV6-5
CDR3aa: CASSYLGGQGASEAFF
CDR3nt: TGTGCCAGCAGTTACTTGGGAGGACAGGGGGCATCTGAAGCTTTCTTT

len: 15
d_gene: TRBD2
j_gene: TRBJ2-7
abundance: NA
v_gene: TRBV4-2
CDR3aa: CASSQELAGESEQYF
CDR3nt: TGTGCCAGCAGCCAAGAGCTAGCGGGAGAGAGCGAGCAGTACTTC

len: 14
d_gene: NA
j_gene: TRBJ1-3
abundance: NA
v_gene: TRBV27
CDR3aa: CASSLTQVADTIYF
CDR3nt: TGTGCCAGCAGTTTAACGCAGGTAGCGGACACCATATATTTT

len: 13
d_gene: TRBD1
j_gene: TRBJ2-5
abundance: NA
v_gene: TRBV29-1
CDR3aa: CSVAGTARETQYF
CDR3nt: TGCAGCGTGGCCGGGACAGCCCGAGAGACCCAGTACTTC

len: 12
d_gene: NA
j_gene: TRBJ2-7
abundance: once
v_gene: TRBV18
CDR3aa: CASSQLSYEQYF
CDR3nt: TGTGCCAGCTCACAACTCTCCTACGAGCAGTACTTC

len: 14
d_gene: NA
j_gene: TRBJ2-5
abundance: NA
v_gene: TRBV11-2
CDR3aa: CASSRGGGDQTQYF
CDR3nt: TGTGCCAGCAGCCGAGGGGGGGGCGATCAGACCCAGTACTTC

len: 15
d_gene: TRBD1
j_gene: TRBJ2-1
abundance: NA
v_gene: TRBV5-4
CDR3aa: CASSLGQGAINEQFF
CDR3nt: TGTGCCAGCAGCTTGGGACAGGGGGCTATCAATGAGCAGTTCTTC